Shown below are 18 T cell receptor beta chains from a single sample sequenced in a study of shared T cell receptors in the human thymus. Generated by immunoSEQ multiplex PCR, the TCRdb table keeps only in-frame clones and is missing some. The data show under 450,000 clones, approximately 95% seen once. The sample consisted of thymocytes. Source of these receptors: a human donor.

The V and J genes are TRBV19 and TRBJ2-7, with 10 positions matching TRBD1. V shed 10 bases, J shed 2 bases, and the junction held 11 bases outside the gene matches. Germline assignment: CDR1 LNHDA and CDR2 SQIVND (reference sequence). The CDR3 is made up of 15 amino acids. CDR3 in amino acids: CATDPGQGMTYEQYF. The CDR3 DNA reads TGTGCCACCGACCCGGGACAGGGGATGACCTACGAGCAGTACTTC.

The rearrangement joins TRBV11-2 to TRBJ1-1; possible D gene TRBD1, 5 bases. Trimming removed 4 bases from V and 0 bases from J, with 18 bases in between. This CDR3 spans 17 amino acids. In germline, CDR1 is SGHAT, CDR2 FQNNGV. CDR3 in DNA: TGTGCCAGCAGCTATCGGGACTGGACTAATATGAACACTGAAGCTTTCTTT. Amino acids: CASSYRDWTNMNTEAFF.

This chain connects TRBV7-9 to TRBJ2-7; 7 bases map to TRBD1. V trimming: 5 bases; J trimming: 4 bases; junction bases outside the gene matches: 8. In germline, CDR1 is SEHNR, CDR2 FQNEAQ (reference sequence). The CDR3 runs to 14 residues. The DNA for the CDR3 is TGTGCCAGCAGCCACCGGGACAGAAAATACGAGCAGTACTTC. Amino acids: CASSHRDRKYEQYF.

The chain is built from TRBV5-1 and TRBJ2-5; 13 nucleotides match TRBD2. The CDR3 consists of 17 residues. After removal of 1 base from V and 2 bases from J, the junction contained 5 bases not matched to a gene. Germline values: CDR1 SGHRS, CDR2 YFSETQ. The CDR3 region is CASSLQLAGGQQETQYF. In nucleotides, the CDR3 is TGCGCCAGCAGCTTGCAACTAGCGGGAGGGCAACAAGAGACCCAGTACTTC.

The rearrangement links TRBV28 to TRBJ2-3; 9 bases map to TRBD1. The V gene's germline CDR1 is MDHEN and CDR2 SYDVKM. The CDR3 length is 15 residues. V shed 5 bases, J shed 2 bases, and the junction held 5 bases outside the gene matches. The CDR3 loop reads CASSPQGADTDTQYF. The CDR3 nucleotides are TGTGCCAGCAGTCCACAGGGGGCCGACACAGATACGCAGTATTTT. Supplemented by reference TRBV28 and TRBJ2-3, the full variable domain reads DVKVTQSSRYLVKRTGEKVFLECVQDMDHENMFWYRQDPGLGLRLIYFSYDVKMKEKGDIPEGYSVSREKKERFSLILESASTNQTSMYLCASSPQGADTDTQYFGPGTRLTVL.

Only one count was recorded for this clone. The chain has TRBV23-1 and TRBJ1-4; 10 nucleotides match TRBD1. TRBV23-1 is sorted into the ORF group, with uncertain function. Trimming cost V 4 bases and J 7 bases; bases outside gene matches: 15. This CDR3 is 18 amino acids long. The CDR3 loop reads CASSPRVGTGVVGEKLFF. Here the CDR3 DNA reads TGCGCCAGCAGTCCCCGGGTGGGGACAGGGGTCGTCGGTGAAAAACTGTTTTTT.

V and J are TRBV5-1 and TRBJ2-7; D perhaps matches TRBD2 (5 bases). Between the trimmed V and J ends, which lost 0 bases and 4 bases, there was a span of 26 bases. CDR1 is SGHRS, CDR2 YFSETQ, per germline. The CDR3 length is 19 residues. Here the CDR3 DNA reads TGCGCCAGCAGCTTGGCCATGTCGGTGGCGGTCGGGGTTCTGTACGAGCAGTACTTC. Its translation: CASSLAMSVAVGVLYEQYF.

The rearrangement joins TRBV6-4 to TRBJ1-5, with D possibly TRBD1 on 6 matching bases. With 1 base removed from V and 0 bases from J, the gap between germline ends came to 16 bases. There are 18 residues in the CDR3. Looked up from germline, CDR1 is MRHNA and CDR2 is SNTAGT. CDR3 nucleotides: TGTGCCAGCAGTGACTGCGGCGGGGACAAGAATAGCAATCAGCCCCAGCATTTT. It codes for CASSDCGGDKNSNQPQHF.

V usage is TRBV7-2 and J usage is TRBJ2-3; D remains ambiguous. The CDR3 runs 17 residues. Germline V gene data show CDR1 as SGHTA and CDR2 as FQGNSA. Trimming left V 2 bases short and J 4 bases short, with 19 bases between. CDR3 coding DNA: TGTGCCAGCAGCTTACCGACGGACCCCCGGTCCGCAGATACGCAGTATTTT. It yields the protein CASSLPTDPRSADTQYF.

The chain joins TRBV11-2 to TRBJ2-7; D perhaps matches TRBD2 (5 bases). The germline CDR1 and CDR2 sequences are SGHAT and FQNNGV. Trimming took 4 bases from V and 5 from J, leaving 15 bases between them. The CDR3 loop spans 14 amino acids. The CDR3, as DNA: TGTGCCAGCAGCTCGGTAGGCCACGGGAACGAGCAGTACTTC. Protein sequence: CASSSVGHGNEQYF.

V gene TRBV27 combines with J gene TRBJ2-1, with 8 nucleotides matching TRBD1. Germline V lookup: CDR1 MNHEY, CDR2 SMNVEV (reference sequence). This CDR3 has 17 amino acids. V was pared by 8 bases and J by 6 bases, with 18 bases of the junction left unmatched. Here the CDR3 reads CASHPGQAFPSRNEQFF. The CDR3 DNA reads as TGTGCCAGCCACCCGGGACAGGCATTCCCCTCCCGCAATGAGCAGTTCTTC.

This clone has just one count. The chain employs TRBV4-1 and TRBJ2-7; tentatively, D is TRBD1 (5 bases). Per the germline V gene, CDR1 is MGHRA and CDR2 is YSYEKL. Trimming took off 3 bases at V and 5 bases at J, with 23 bases between the two ends. There are 17 residues in the CDR3. CDR3 DNA sequence: TGCGCCAGCAGCCAGCGATCCGCCCCAGGGCTCCTCCACGAGCAGTACTTC. Amino acids: CASSQRSAPGLLHEQYF.

This clone showed up just once. The gene calls are TRBV7-2 and TRBJ2-7; unclear D gene. In germline, CDR1 is SGHTA, CDR2 FQGNSA. The V and J ends lost 5 bases and 2 bases respectively, with 13 bases between them. The CDR3 is 14 residues long. CDR3 coding DNA: TGTGCCAGCAGCCCTACGGTCGAAACCTACGAGCAGTACTTC. Translated: CASSPTVETYEQYF.

The chain uses TRBV27 and TRBJ2-7; 11 bases line up with TRBD2. V lost 4 bases and J lost 3; bases outside the gene matches: 5. The CDR3 consists of 15 residues. The germline gives CDR1 MNHEY, CDR2 SMNVEV (reference sequence). CDR3 residues: CASSSGLADFYEQYF. CDR3 sequence (DNA): TGTGCCAGCAGTTCGGGACTAGCGGACTTCTACGAGCAGTACTTC.

V and J are TRBV9 and TRBJ1-2; 9 bases are a match to TRBD1. This CDR3 comprises 14 residues. The ends lost 7 bases at V and 4 bases at J; junction bases unmatched: 8. CDR1 is SGDLS, CDR2 YYNGEE, per germline. Here the CDR3 DNA reads TGTGCCAGCGGCCCGGGACAGGGAATCTATGGCTACACCTTC. Translating it yields CASGPGQGIYGYTF.

The rearrangement links TRBV4-2 to TRBJ1-1; 10 bases are a match to TRBD1. V shed 0 bases, J shed 3 bases, and the junction held 7 bases outside the gene matches. The CDR3 has 17 residues. Germline-derived CDR1 and CDR2 are LGHNA and YNFKEQ. The CDR3 DNA sequence: TGTGCCAGCAGCCAAGAGACAGGGGGCGAGAGGGACACTGAAGCTTTCTTT. Translating it yields CASSQETGGERDTEAFF.

The V and J genes are TRBV5-1 and TRBJ2-6; D possibly matches TRBD1 or TRBD2 (6 bases each). The CDR3 is made up of 20 amino acids. Trimming took 5 bases from V and 0 from J, leaving 24 bases between them. Germline CDR1 and CDR2: SGHRS and YFSETQ. The CDR3 DNA reads TGCGCCAGCAGTGGGACTCGGCGGGACACCCAACGCTCTGGGGCCAACGTCCTGACTTTC. This sequence encodes CASSGTRRDTQRSGANVLTF.

The rearrangement uses TRBV5-1 and TRBJ1-4; the D gene is possibly TRBD1 (5 bases). Germline CDR1 is SGHRS and CDR2 is YFSETQ. The V end was cut by 4 bases, the J end by 2 bases, with 12 bases between. The CDR3 spans 15 residues. The CDR3 sequence: CASSASGTTNEKLFF. CDR3 coding DNA: TGCGCCAGCAGCGCCAGCGGGACGACTAATGAAAAACTGTTTTTT.